These 10 T cell receptor beta chains share one sample of origin, sequenced in a study of T cell responses to AZD1222 COVID-19 vaccine. Profiled with immunoSEQ multiplex PCR; TCRdb holds only in-frame clones, not every one. The table records 130,000 or so clones, just under 95% of them present only once. The sample here was peripheral blood, taken on day 0 of AZD1222 vaccination. These receptors were taken from an adult in good health.

The chain uses TRBV28 and TRBJ2-3, with TRBD2 matching over 8 bases. The germline V gene encodes CDR1 MDHEN and CDR2 SYDVKM. V lost 2 bases, J lost 6 bases, and 4 bases stayed unmatched. CDR3 length: 14 residues. The CDR3 loop reads CASSLTSGSDTQYF. CDR3 nucleotides: TGTGCCAGCAGTTTAACTAGCGGTTCGGATACGCAGTATTTT. The complete variable domain, with remaining parts taken from reference TRBV28 and TRBJ2-3, reads DVKVTQSSRYLVKRTGEKVFLECVQDMDHENMFWYRQDPGLGLRLIYFSYDVKMKEKGDIPEGYSVSREKKERFSLILESASTNQTSMYLCASSLTSGSDTQYFGPGTRLTVL.

V gene TRBV5-1 combines with J gene TRBJ2-3, with TRBD2 matching over 16 bases. Trimming cost V 3 bases and J 8 bases; bases outside gene matches: 3. The CDR3 extends over 15 amino acids. Per germline, CDR1 SGHRS and CDR2 YFSETQ. In DNA form, the CDR3 reads TGCGCCAGCAGCTCGGGACTAGCGGGAGGGGTTACGCAGTATTTT. The encoded protein is CASSSGLAGGVTQYF. Variable domain in full (rest from reference TRBV5-1 and TRBJ2-3): KAGVTQTPRYLIKTRGQQVTLSCSPISGHRSVSWYQQTPGQGLQFLFEYFSETQRNKGNFPGRFSGRQFSNSRSEMNVSTLELGDSALYLCASSSGLAGGVTQYFGPGTRLTVL.

The chain is built from TRBV29-1 and TRBJ2-7, with TRBD2 matching 9 bases. The CDR3 runs 14 residues. V dropped 5 bases and J dropped 0; count of bases not matched to a gene: 5. Germline CDR1 and CDR2: SQVTM and ANQGSEA. CDR3 in amino acids: CSVFGSGSSYEQYF. The CDR3 nucleotides read TGCAGCGTTTTTGGTAGCGGGAGCTCCTACGAGCAGTACTTC.

This rearrangement joins TRBV19 to TRBJ1-1; D is undetermined. V was pared by 3 bases and J by 3 bases, with 14 bases between. CDR1 and CDR2 (germline): LNHDA, SQIVND (reference sequence). CDR3 length: 15 residues. The CDR3 here is CASSIGLDRDTEAFF. The CDR3 bases are TGTGCCAGTAGTATCGGGCTAGATCGGGACACTGAAGCTTTCTTT.

The chain joins TRBV9 to TRBJ1-3; D is unresolved. The germline CDR1 and CDR2 sequences are SGDLS and YYNGEE. V was pared by 0 bases and J by 0 bases, with 7 bases between. The CDR3 is made up of 15 amino acids. The CDR3 coding sequence is TGTGCCAGCAGCGTAGCGGCGGCCTCTGGAAACACCATATATTTT. It yields the protein CASSVAAASGNTIYF.

This clone occurred a few times. The chain recombines TRBV14 with TRBJ1-2; D is uncertain. Germline loops: CDR1 SGHDN, CDR2 FVKESK. V was trimmed by 0 bases and J by 12 bases, leaving 14 bases between them. The CDR3 spans 13 residues. The CDR3 protein is CASSQDPDRADTF. CDR3 nucleotides: TGTGCCAGCAGCCAAGATCCGGACCGAGCGGACACCTTC.

On this clone: At the DNA level, this CDR3 is encoded by other sequences in the same sample as well. The chain carries TRBV5-1 and TRBJ2-7, with 7 positions matching TRBD2. J was trimmed by 1 base and V by 0 bases; bases with no gene match: 1. Germline assignment: CDR1 SGHRS and CDR2 YFSETQ. The CDR3 extends over 14 amino acids. CDR3 in DNA: TGCGCCAGCAGCTTGGGTAGCGGGTCCTACGAGCAGTACTTC. Translation gives CASSLGSGSYEQYF.

V usage is TRBV2 and J usage is TRBJ1-5, with D maybe TRBD1 (6 bases). The CDR3 loop spans 15 amino acids. Germline assignment: CDR1 SNHLY and CDR2 FYNNEI. V was shortened by 3 bases and J by 7 bases, with 16 bases between the two germline ends. CDR3 nucleotide sequence: TGTGCCAGCAGTGAGGGGGCAGGGAGGCGGCAGCCCCAGCATTTT. It yields the protein CASSEGAGRRQPQHF.

The chain employs TRBV4-1 and TRBJ1-4; D unclear. V was shortened by 1 base and J by 8 bases, with 20 bases between the two germline ends. CDR1 and CDR2 from the germline V gene are MGHRA and YSYEKL. CDR3 length: 17 amino acids. The CDR3 coding sequence is TGCGCCAGCAGCCAAGGACGGGAGGCAGTTATTTCGGAAAAACTGTTTTTT. It specifies CASSQGREAVISEKLFF.

CDR3: CASNSGHNYGYTF. CDR3 bases: TGTGCCAGCAACAGCGGACATAACTATGGCTACACCTTC. V and J are TRBV12-3 or TRBV12-4 and TRBJ1-2, with D maybe TRBD1 (5 bases). The V end lost 7 bases, the J end lost 1 base, and 10 bases lay between the germline ends. The CDR3 runs 13 residues.